The following is a T cell receptor (beta chain) sequence with its context. The sample originates from a study of neoadjuvant anti-PD-1 for oral cavity cancer. This table comes from immunoSEQ multiplex PCR, and its TCRdb copy is limited to in-frame clones, with some not included. The repertoire has 75,000 or so clones, under 90% of them found once; the top ten carry 2.5% to 3.5%. V lost 0 bases to trimming and J lost 6 bases, with 11 bases between them. The CDR3 is made up of 14 amino acids. Germline CDR1 MNHEY, CDR2 SVGAGI. The sample was PBMCs, taken before nivolumab (anti-PD-1) treatment. The chain uses TRBV6-5 and TRBJ1-1, with D hard to call. This TCR derives from a person between 35 and 79 years old with oral cavity squamous cell carcinoma. Here the CDR3 reads CASSYSGPLAEAFF. CDR3 coding DNA: TGTGCCAGCAGTTACTCGGGTCCGCTGGCTGAAGCTTTCTTT.